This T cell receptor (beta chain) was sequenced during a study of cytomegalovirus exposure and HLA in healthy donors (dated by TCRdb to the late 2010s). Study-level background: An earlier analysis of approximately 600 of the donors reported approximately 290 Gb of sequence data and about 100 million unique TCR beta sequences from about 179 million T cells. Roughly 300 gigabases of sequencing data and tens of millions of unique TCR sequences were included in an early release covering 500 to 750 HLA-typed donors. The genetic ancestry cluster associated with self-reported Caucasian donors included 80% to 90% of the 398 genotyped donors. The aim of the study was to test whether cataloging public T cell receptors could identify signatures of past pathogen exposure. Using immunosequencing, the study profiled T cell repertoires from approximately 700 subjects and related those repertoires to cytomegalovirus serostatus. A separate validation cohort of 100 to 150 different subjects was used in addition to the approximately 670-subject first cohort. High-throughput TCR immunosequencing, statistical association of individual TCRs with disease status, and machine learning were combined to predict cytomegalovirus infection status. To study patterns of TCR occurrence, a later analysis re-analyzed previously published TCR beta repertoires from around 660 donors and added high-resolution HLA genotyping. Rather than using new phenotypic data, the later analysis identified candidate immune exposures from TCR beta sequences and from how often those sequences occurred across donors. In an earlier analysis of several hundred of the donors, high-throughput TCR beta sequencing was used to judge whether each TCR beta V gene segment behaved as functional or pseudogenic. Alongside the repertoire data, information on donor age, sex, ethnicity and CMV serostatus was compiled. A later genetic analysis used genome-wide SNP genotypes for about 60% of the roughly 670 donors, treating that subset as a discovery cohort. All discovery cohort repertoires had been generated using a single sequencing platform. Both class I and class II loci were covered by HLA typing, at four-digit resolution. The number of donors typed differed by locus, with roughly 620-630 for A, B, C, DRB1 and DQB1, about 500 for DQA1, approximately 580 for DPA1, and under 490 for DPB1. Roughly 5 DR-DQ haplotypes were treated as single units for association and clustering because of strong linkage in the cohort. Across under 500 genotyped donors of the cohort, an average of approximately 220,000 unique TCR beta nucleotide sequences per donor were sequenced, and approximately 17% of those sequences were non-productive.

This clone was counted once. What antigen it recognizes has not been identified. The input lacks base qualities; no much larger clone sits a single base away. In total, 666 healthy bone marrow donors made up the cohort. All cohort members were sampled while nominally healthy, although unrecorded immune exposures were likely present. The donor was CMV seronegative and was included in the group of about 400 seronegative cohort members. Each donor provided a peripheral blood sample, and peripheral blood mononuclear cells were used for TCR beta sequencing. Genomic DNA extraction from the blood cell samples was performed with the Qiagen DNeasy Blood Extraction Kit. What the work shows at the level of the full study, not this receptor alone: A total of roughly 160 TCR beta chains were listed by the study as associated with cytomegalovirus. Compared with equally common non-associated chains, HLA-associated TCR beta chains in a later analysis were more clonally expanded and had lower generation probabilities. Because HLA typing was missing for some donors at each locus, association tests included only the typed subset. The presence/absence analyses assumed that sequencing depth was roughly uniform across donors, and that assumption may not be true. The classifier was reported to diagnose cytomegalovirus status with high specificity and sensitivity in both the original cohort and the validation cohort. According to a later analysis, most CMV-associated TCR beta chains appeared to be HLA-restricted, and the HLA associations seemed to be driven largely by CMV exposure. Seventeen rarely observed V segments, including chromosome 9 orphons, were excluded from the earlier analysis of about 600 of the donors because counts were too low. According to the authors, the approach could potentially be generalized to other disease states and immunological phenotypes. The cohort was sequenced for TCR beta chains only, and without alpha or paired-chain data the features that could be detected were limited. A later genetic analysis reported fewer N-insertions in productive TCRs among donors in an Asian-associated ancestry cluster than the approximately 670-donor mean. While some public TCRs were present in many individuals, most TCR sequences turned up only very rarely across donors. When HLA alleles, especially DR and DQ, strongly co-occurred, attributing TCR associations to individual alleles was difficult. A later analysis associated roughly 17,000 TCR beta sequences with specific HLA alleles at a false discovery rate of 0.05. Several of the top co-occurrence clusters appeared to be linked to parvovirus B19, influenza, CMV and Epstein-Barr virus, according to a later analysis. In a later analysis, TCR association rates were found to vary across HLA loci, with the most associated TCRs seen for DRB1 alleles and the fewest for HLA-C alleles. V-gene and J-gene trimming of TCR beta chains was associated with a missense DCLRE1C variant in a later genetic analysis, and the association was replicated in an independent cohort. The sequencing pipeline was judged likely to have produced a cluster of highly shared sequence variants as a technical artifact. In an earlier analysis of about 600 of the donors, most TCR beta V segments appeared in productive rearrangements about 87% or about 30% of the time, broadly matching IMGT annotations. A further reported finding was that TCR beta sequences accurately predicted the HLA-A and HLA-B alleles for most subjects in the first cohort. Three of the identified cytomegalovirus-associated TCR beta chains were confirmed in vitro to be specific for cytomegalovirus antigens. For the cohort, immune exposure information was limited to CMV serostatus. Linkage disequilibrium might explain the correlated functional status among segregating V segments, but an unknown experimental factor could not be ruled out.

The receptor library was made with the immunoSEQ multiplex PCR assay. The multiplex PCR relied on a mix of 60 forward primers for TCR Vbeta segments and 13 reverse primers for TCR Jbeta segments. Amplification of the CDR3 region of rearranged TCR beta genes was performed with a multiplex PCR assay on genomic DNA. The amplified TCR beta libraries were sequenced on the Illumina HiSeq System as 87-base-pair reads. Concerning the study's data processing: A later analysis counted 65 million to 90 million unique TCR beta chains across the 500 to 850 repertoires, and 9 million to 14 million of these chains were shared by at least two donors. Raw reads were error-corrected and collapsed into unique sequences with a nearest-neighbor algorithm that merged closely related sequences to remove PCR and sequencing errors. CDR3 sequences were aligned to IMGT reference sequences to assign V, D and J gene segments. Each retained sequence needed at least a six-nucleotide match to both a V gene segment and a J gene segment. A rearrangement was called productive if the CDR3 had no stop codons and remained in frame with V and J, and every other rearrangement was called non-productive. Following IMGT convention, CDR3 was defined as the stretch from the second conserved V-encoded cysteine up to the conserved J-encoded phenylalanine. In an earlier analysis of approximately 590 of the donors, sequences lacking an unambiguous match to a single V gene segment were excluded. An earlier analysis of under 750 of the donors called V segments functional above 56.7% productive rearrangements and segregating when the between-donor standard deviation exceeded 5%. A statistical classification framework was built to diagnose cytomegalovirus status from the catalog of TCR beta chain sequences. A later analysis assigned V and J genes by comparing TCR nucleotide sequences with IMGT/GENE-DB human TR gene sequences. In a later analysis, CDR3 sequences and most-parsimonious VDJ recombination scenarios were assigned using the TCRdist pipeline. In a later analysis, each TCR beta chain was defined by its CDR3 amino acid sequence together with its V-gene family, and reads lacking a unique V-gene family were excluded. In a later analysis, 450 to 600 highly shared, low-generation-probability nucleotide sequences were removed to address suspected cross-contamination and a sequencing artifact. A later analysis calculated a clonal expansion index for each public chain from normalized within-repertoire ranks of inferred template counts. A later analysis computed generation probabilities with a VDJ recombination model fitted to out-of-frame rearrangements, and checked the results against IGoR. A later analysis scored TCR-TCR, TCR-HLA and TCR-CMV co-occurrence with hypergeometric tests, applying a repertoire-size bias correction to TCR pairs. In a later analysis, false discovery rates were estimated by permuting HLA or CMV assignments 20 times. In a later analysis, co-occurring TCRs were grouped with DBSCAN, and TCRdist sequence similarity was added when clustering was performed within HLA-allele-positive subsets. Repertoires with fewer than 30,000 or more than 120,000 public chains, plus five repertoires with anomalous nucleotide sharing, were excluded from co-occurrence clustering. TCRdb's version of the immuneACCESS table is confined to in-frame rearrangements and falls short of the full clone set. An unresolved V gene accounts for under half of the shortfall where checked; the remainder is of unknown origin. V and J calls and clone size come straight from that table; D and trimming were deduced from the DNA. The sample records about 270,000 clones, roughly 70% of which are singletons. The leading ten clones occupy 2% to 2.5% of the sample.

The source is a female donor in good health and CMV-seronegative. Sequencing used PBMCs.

The sequence in DNA is TGTGCCAGCAGCTCCCGAGGGACAGGGGGCGACGAGCAGTACTTC. This encodes CASSSRGTGGDEQYF. Recombination connected TRBV7-3 to TRBJ2-5; TRBD1 lines up with 12 middle nucleotides. The J call may be incorrect, as the DNA end agrees better with TRBJ2-7. CDR1 and CDR2 are drawn from the germline V gene: SGHTA, FQGTGA. From cysteine to phenylalanine, the CDR3 is 15 amino acids long. The sequence is cut down to CDR3 DNA, 45 bases in frame from base 1.